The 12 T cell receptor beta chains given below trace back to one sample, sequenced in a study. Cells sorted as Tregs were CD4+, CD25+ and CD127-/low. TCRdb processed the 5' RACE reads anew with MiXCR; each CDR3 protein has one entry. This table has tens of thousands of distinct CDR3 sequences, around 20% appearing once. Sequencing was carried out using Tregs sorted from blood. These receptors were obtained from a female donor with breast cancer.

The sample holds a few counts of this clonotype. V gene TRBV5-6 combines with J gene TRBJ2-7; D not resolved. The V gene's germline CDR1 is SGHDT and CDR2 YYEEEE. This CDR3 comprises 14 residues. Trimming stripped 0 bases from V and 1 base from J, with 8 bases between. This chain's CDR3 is CASSLVQFSYEQYF. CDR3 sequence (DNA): TGTGCCAGCAGCTTGGTACAATTTTCCTACGAGCAGTACTTC.

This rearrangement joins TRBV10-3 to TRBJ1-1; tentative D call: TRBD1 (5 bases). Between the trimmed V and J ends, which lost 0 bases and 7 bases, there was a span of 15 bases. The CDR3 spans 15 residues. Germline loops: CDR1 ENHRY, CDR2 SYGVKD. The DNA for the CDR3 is TGTGCCATCAGTGAGTCGCAAGGGACGGGATATGAAGCTTTCTTT. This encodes CAISESQGTGYEAFF.

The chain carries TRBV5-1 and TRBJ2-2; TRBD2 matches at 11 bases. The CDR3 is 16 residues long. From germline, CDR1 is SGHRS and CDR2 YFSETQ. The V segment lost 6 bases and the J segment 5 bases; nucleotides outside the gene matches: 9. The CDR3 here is CASTPLAGEGTGELFF. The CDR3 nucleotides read TGCGCCAGCACCCCACTAGCGGGAGAGGGAACCGGGGAGCTGTTTTTT.

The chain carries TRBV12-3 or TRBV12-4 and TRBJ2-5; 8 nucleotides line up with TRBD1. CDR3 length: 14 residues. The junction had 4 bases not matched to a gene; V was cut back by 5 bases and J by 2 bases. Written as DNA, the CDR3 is TGTGCCAGCAGTAAAGGACAGGGACAAGAGACCCAGTACTTC. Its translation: CASSKGQGQETQYF.

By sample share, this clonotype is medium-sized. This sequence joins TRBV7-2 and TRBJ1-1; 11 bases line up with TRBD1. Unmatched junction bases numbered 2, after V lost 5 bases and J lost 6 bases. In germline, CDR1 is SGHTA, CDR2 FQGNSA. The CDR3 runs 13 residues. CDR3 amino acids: CASSLGQGAEAFF. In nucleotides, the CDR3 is TGTGCCAGCAGCCTGGGACAGGGGGCTGAAGCTTTCTTT.

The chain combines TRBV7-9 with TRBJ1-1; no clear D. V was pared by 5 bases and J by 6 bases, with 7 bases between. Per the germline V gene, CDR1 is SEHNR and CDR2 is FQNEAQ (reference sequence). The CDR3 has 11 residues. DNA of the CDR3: TGTGCCAGCAGCCATGCCCCTGAAGCTTTCTTT. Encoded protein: CASSHAPEAFF.

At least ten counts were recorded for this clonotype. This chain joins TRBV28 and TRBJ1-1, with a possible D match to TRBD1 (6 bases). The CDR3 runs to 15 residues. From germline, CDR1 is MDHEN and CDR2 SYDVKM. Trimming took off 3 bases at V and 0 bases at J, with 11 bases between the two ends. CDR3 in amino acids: CASSFLGTMNTEAFF. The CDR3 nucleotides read TGTGCCAGCAGTTTCCTAGGGACAATGAACACTGAAGCTTTCTTT.

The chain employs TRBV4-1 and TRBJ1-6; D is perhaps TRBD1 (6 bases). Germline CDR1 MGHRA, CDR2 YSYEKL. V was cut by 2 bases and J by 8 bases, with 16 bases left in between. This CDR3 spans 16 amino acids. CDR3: CASSQKTGFVHSPLHF. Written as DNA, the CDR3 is TGCGCCAGCAGCCAAAAGACAGGTTTTGTACATTCACCCCTCCACTTT.

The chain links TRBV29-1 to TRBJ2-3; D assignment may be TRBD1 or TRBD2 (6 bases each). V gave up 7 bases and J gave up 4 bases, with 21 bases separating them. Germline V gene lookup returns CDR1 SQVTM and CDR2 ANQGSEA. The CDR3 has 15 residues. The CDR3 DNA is TGCAGCGCCGGATCAGAATCGGGGGCACCAGATACGCAGTATTTT. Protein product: CSAGSESGAPDTQYF.

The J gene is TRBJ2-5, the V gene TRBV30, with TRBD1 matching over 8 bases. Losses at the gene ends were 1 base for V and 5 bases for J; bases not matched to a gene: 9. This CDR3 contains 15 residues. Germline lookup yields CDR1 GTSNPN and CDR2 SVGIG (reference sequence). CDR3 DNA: TGTGCCTGGAGTGGGGGGGCAGGGGGCTACGAGACCCAGTACTTC. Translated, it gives CAWSGGAGGYETQYF.

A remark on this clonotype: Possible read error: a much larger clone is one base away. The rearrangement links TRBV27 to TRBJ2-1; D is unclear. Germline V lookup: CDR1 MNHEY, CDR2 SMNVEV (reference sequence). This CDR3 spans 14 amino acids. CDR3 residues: CASSPSTSYNEQIF. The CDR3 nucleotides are TGTGCCAGCAGTCCCTCGACTTCATACAATGAGCAGATCTTC.

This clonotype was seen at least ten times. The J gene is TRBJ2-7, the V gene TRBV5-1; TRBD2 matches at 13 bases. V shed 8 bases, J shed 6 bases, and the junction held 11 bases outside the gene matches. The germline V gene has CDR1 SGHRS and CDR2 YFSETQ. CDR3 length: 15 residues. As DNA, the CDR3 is TGCGCCAGTCGGTCTGGGACTAGCGGGACCCCCGAGCAGTACTTC. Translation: CASRSGTSGTPEQYF.